The clone carrying this T cell receptor (beta chain) was counted only a few times. The antigen is undetermined. TCR sequencing used cDNA made by reverse transcription of extracted RNA. The table came from immunoSEQ multiplex PCR; TCRdb's copy has only in-frame clones and leaves some out. This sample yields 150,000 to 250,000 clones, of which roughly three fifths are seen a single time; less than 4% belongs to the top ten. The treatment denotes: oral pan-JAK inhibitor, 5-10 mg twice daily. The CDR3 runs 13 residues. CDR1 and CDR2 (germline): SQVTM, ANQGSEA. V lost 6 bases and J 1 base, leaving 10 bases between the germline ends. This entry belongs to a study of CD8+ T cells in alopecia areata. Study summary: Treated patients were given oral tofacitinib, which was dosed at 5 to 10 mg twice daily.

Overall study findings and caveats: Especially in alopecia totalis/universalis, lesional scalp showed greater clonality than normal scalp did. Scalp sample data also include resident alphabeta T cells from normal skin.

The clonotype comes from a human donor with alopecia areata. V and J are TRBV29-1 and TRBJ2-4, with D perhaps TRBD1 (6 bases). This specimen consisted of CD4+ T cells sorted from blood, obtained at week 4, from a patient treated with tofacitinib. The CDR3, as DNA: TGCAGCGTCGACCAGGGGGCCAAAAACATTCAGTACTTC. Its protein is CSVDQGAKNIQYF.